The rows below give T cell receptor beta chains drawn from one sample of a study of T cell repertoires in cytomegalovirus infection. TCRdb independently ran MiXCR on the reads; one entry per CDR3 protein. The sample includes hundreds of thousands of distinct CDR3 sequences, approximately 24% of them seen just once. Sequencing input: CD8+ T cells from PBMCs. The receptors stem from a human donor in good health (CMV status not recorded). Some clones in this sample may be carry-over from other donors' samples. The CDR3 runs from the conserved cysteine through the conserved F or W. A D gene is named only where the DNA matches it firmly. Not every row has a clone size; where given, it reads once, few, many or a size class.

V gene: TRBV7-9; clone size: -; D gene: -; CDR3 length: 17; J gene: TRBJ1-5; CDR3 protein: CASSFEQGFYSNQPQHF; CDR3 DNA: TGTGCCAGCAGCTTTGAACAGGGATTCTATAGCAATCAGCCCCAGCATTTT
V gene: TRBV28; clone size: -; D gene: -; CDR3 length: 15; J gene: TRBJ1-6; CDR3 protein: CASSYRDTYNSPLHF; CDR3 DNA: TGTGCCAGCAGTTACCGGGACACCTATAATTCACCCCTCCACTTT
V gene: TRBV6-2/TRBV6-3; clone size: -; D gene: -; CDR3 length: 14; J gene: TRBJ2-5; CDR3 protein: CASSYSTLQETQYF; CDR3 DNA: TGTGCCAGCAGTTACTCGACGCTCCAAGAGACCCAGTACTTC
V gene: TRBV12-3/TRBV12-4; clone size: -; D gene: TRBD2; CDR3 length: 13; J gene: TRBJ2-7; CDR3 protein: CASSGLGGGEQYF; CDR3 DNA: TGTGCCAGCAGTGGACTAGGAGGCGGCGAGCAGTACTTC
V gene: TRBV20-1; clone size: few; D gene: -; CDR3 length: 14; J gene: TRBJ1-4; CDR3 protein: CSARRVPANEKLFF; CDR3 DNA: TGCAGTGCTAGGAGGGTTCCGGCTAATGAAAAACTGTTTTTT
V gene: TRBV29-1; clone size: few; D gene: -; CDR3 length: 11; J gene: TRBJ2-1; CDR3 protein: CSVTGMYEQFF; CDR3 DNA: TGCAGCGTAACAGGGATGTATGAGCAGTTCTTC
V gene: TRBV5-8; clone size: many; D gene: -; CDR3 length: 13; J gene: TRBJ2-3; CDR3 protein: CASSRSLTDTQYF; CDR3 DNA: TGTGCCAGCAGCCGATCCCTCACAGATACGCAGTATTTT
V gene: TRBV12-3/TRBV12-4; clone size: many; D gene: -; CDR3 length: 14; J gene: TRBJ1-1; CDR3 protein: CASSYGQTNTEAFF; CDR3 DNA: TGTGCCAGCAGTTACGGACAGACGAACACTGAAGCTTTCTTT
V gene: TRBV20-1; clone size: few; D gene: TRBD2; CDR3 length: 16; J gene: TRBJ2-2; CDR3 protein: CSARDNVGGGAGELFF; CDR3 DNA: TGCAGTGCTAGAGATAACGTCGGGGGGGGCGCCGGGGAGCTGTTTTTT
V gene: TRBV5-1; clone size: -; D gene: -; CDR3 length: 12; J gene: TRBJ2-2; CDR3 protein: CANLLETGELFF; CDR3 DNA: TGCGCCAACCTCCTGGAGACCGGGGAGCTGTTTTTT
V gene: TRBV20-1; clone size: -; D gene: -; CDR3 length: 13; J gene: TRBJ2-7; CDR3 protein: CSAREGVQYEQYF; CDR3 DNA: TGCAGTGCTAGAGAGGGGGTTCAGTACGAGCAGTACTTC
V gene: TRBV20-1; clone size: -; D gene: -; CDR3 length: 16; J gene: TRBJ2-7; CDR3 protein: CSASPGTFSSSYEQYF; CDR3 DNA: TGCAGTGCCAGTCCCGGGACTTTCTCCAGCTCCTACGAGCAGTACTTC
V gene: TRBV19; clone size: -; D gene: -; CDR3 length: 12; J gene: TRBJ2-2; CDR3 protein: CASSTITGELFF; CDR3 DNA: TGTGCCAGTAGTACCATCACCGGGGAGCTGTTTTTT
V gene: TRBV11-2; clone size: few; D gene: TRBD1; CDR3 length: 16; J gene: TRBJ1-5; CDR3 protein: CASSRWDRGRDQPQHF; CDR3 DNA: TGTGCCAGCAGCCGATGGGACAGGGGTAGGGATCAGCCCCAGCATTTT
V gene: TRBV7-9; clone size: few; D gene: TRBD2; CDR3 length: 16; J gene: TRBJ2-1; CDR3 protein: CASRYLAGESYNEQFF; CDR3 DNA: TGTGCCAGCAGGTACCTAGCGGGGGAGTCCTACAATGAGCAGTTCTTC
V gene: TRBV12-3/TRBV12-4; clone size: -; D gene: -; CDR3 length: 13; J gene: TRBJ1-1; CDR3 protein: CASIRNMNTEAFF; CDR3 DNA: TGTGCCAGCATTCGAAACATGAACACTGAAGCTTTCTTT
V gene: TRBV20-1; clone size: few; D gene: -; CDR3 length: 14; J gene: TRBJ1-2; CDR3 protein: CSARSSRVTDGYTF; CDR3 DNA: TGCAGTGCTAGAAGTAGTCGCGTTACCGATGGCTACACCTTC